The 2 T cell receptor beta chains in this list originate from one sample, sequenced in a study of identical twins. From the 5' RACE reads, TCRdb called clonotypes with MiXCR, one entry per CDR3 protein. The sample shows some 1,600,000 distinct CDR3 sequences, under 35% of them seen only once. Sequenced material: cord blood. The receptors were sampled from a newborn girl in good health.

A remark on this clonotype: Just one base apart from a much larger clone, this may be a read error. The V and J genes are TRBV11-2 and TRBJ2-5, with D maybe TRBD2 (5 bases). Germline V CDR1 and CDR2: SGHAT, FQNNGV. V gave up 1 base and J gave up 9 bases, with 9 bases separating them. CDR3 length equals 12 residues. The CDR3 region is CASSLVEEAQYF. The CDR3 DNA reads as TGTGCCAGCAGCTTAGTTGAGGAGGCCCAGTACTTC.

V and J are TRBV6-6 and TRBJ1-1; no clear D. V shed 2 bases and J shed 4 bases, with 14 bases lying between them. The CDR3 length is 15 residues. Germline values: CDR1 MNHNY, CDR2 SVGAGI (reference sequence). The CDR3 protein is CASSYVTHGGTEAFF. CDR3 in DNA: TGTGCCAGCAGTTACGTCACCCACGGAGGCACTGAAGCTTTCTTT.